The 24 T cell receptor beta chains presented below share a single source sample, sequenced in a study of T-cell memory formation after mild COVID-19. MiXCR, run by TCRdb on the 5' RACE reads, gives a single entry per CDR3 protein. This repertoire shows just over 60,000 distinct CDR3 sequences, 9.3% found once; its top ten account for about 1.1%. Sequencing input: PBMCs or a T cell subset sorted from them (not recorded which). These receptors all come from a man younger than 30 who had mild COVID-19 (a few samples of this study predate the infection). Cell type and time point are not known.

This clonotype was seen more than once but under ten times. The V gene is TRBV5-1, the J gene TRBJ1-1; 7 nucleotides agree with TRBD1. The CDR3 is 13 amino acids. Germline assignment: CDR1 SGHRS and CDR2 YFSETQ. Trimming at V came to 4 bases and at J to 5 bases, leaving 5 bases not matched to a gene. CDR3 in amino acids: CASSVTGETEAFF. CDR3 bases: TGCGCCAGCAGCGTTACAGGGGAAACTGAAGCTTTCTTT.

There are many counts of this clonotype. This sequence joins TRBV2 and TRBJ2-1, with 7 bases lining up with TRBD1. This CDR3 is built from 14 residues. The germline V gene has CDR1 SNHLY and CDR2 FYNNEI. J gave up 6 bases and V 4 bases, and 6 bases lay outside the gene matches. CDR3 in DNA: TGTGCCAGCAGTGCGTCGACAGGGACCAATGAGCAGTTCTTC. As protein: CASSASTGTNEQFF.

This clonotype has just a few counts. This chain connects TRBV7-2 to TRBJ2-5; TRBD1 matches 9 bases. CDR1 SGHTA and CDR2 FQGNSA come from the germline V gene. Trimming at V came to 5 bases and at J to 8 bases, leaving 9 bases not matched to a gene. The CDR3 is 14 residues long. The CDR3 bases are TGTGCCAGCAGCGAACAGGGGGCAACGGCTACCCAGTACTTC. It yields the protein CASSEQGATATQYF.

The chain couples TRBV12-3 or TRBV12-4 to TRBJ1-5; D not resolved. The CDR3 is made up of 15 amino acids. Trimming stripped 6 bases from V and 0 bases from J, with 12 bases between. The CDR3 bases are TGTGCCAGCAGCTTGGCCCATAATAGCAATCAGCCCCAGCATTTT. This sequence encodes CASSLAHNSNQPQHF.

This clonotype is judged medium-sized (0.01 to 0.1%). CDR3 residues: CASTVPGQGQGEQFF. CDR3 sequence (DNA): TGCGCCAGCACCGTCCCGGGACAGGGACAGGGTGAGCAGTTCTTC. This chain joins TRBV5-1 and TRBJ2-1; 9 positions agree with TRBD1. The CDR3 spans 15 residues. Germline assignment: CDR1 SGHRS and CDR2 YFSETQ. V shed 6 bases, J shed 9 bases, and the junction held 13 bases outside the gene matches.

This clonotype was seen at least ten times. This chain links TRBV7-9 with TRBJ1-2, with TRBD1 matching 8 bases. V shed 6 bases, J shed 2 bases, and the junction held 5 bases outside the gene matches. Germline-derived CDR1 and CDR2 are SEHNR and FQNEAQ (reference sequence). The CDR3 spans 14 residues. As DNA, the CDR3 is TGTGCCAGCAGGACGGGACAGGCCAACTATGGCTACACCTTC. This sequence encodes CASRTGQANYGYTF.

This clonotype appeared many times. The rearrangement joins TRBV5-1 to TRBJ2-7; 9 bases map to TRBD2. This CDR3 has 16 amino acids. Germline V gene sequence: CDR1 SGHRS, CDR2 YFSETQ. The V and J ends lost 4 bases and 0 bases, in that order; junction bases with no gene match: 8. The CDR3 protein is CASSSRLAGISYEQYF. The DNA for the CDR3 is TGCGCCAGCAGCAGTCGTCTAGCGGGGATCTCCTACGAGCAGTACTTC.

V gene TRBV28 combines with J gene TRBJ2-2; tentative D call: TRBD1 (6 bases). Deletions cut 5 bases from V and 1 base from J, with 17 bases between. In germline, CDR1 is MDHEN, CDR2 SYDVKM. The CDR3 sequence is 17 residues long. The CDR3 is CASSLSAGAVNTGELFF. Here the CDR3 DNA reads TGTGCCAGCAGTCTCTCGGCAGGGGCCGTGAACACCGGGGAGCTGTTTTTT.

DNA of the CDR3: TGCAGTGCTAGCCTACAGGATAATAGCAATCAGCCCCAGCATTTT. It is translated as CSASLQDNSNQPQHF. The rearrangement uses TRBV20-1 and TRBJ1-5; D perhaps matches TRBD1 (5 bases). Trimming removed 3 bases from V and 0 bases from J, with 12 bases in between. CDR1 DFQATT and CDR2 SNEGSKA come from the germline V gene (reference sequence). CDR3 length equals 15 residues.

This clonotype has a handful of counts. The rearrangement uses TRBV5-1 and TRBJ2-5, with D possibly TRBD1 on 6 matching bases. CDR3 length: 15 residues. Per the germline V gene, CDR1 is SGHRS and CDR2 is YFSETQ. Trimming stripped 3 bases from V and 4 bases from J, with 16 bases between. For the CDR3, the DNA is TGCGCCAGCAGCTGGCCTGGGGGCCGGGGAGAGACCCAGTACTTC. It is translated as CASSWPGGRGETQYF.

This clonotype appeared a few times. The genes are TRBV25-1 and TRBJ1-4; D not certain. V was trimmed by 4 bases and J by 5 bases, leaving 5 bases between them. Germline V lookup: CDR1 MGHDK, CDR2 SYGVNS. The CDR3 has 12 residues. The CDR3 DNA sequence: TGTGCCAGCAGTGGAACCAATGAAAAACTGTTTTTT. Protein product: CASSGTNEKLFF.

This clonotype appeared many times. The CDR3, as DNA: TGTGCCAGCAGCCGTACGGGGGGCGGAGAGACCCAGTACTTC. Amino acid sequence: CASSRTGGGETQYF. This chain uses TRBV7-2 with TRBJ2-5; D may be TRBD2 (7 bases). The germline V gene encodes CDR1 SGHTA and CDR2 FQGNSA. V shed 5 bases and J shed 4 bases, with 14 bases lying between them. The CDR3 covers 14 residues.

The rearrangement joins TRBV19 to TRBJ2-5; D possibly corresponds to TRBD1 (6 bases). V shed 6 bases and J shed 5 bases, with 16 bases lying between them. Germline V gives CDR1 LNHDA, CDR2 SQIVND (reference sequence). The CDR3 spans 14 residues. The CDR3, as DNA: TGTGCCAGTAGCTGGCAGGGGATGGGTGAGACCCAGTACTTC. This codes for CASSWQGMGETQYF.

The chain joins TRBV20-1 to TRBJ1-3; TRBD1 might be the D (5 bases). The V gene lost 1 base and the J gene lost 6 bases, with 13 bases spanning the gap. The CDR3 runs 14 residues. The germline gives CDR1 DFQATT, CDR2 SNEGSKA (reference sequence). The chain's CDR3 is CSARVYDGTNTIYF. CDR3 nucleotides: TGCAGTGCTAGAGTGTACGACGGGACAAACACCATATATTTT.

The chain recombines TRBV3-1 with TRBJ2-7, with 8 bases that match TRBD1. V was pared by 5 bases and J by 6 bases, with 12 bases of the junction left unmatched. The CDR3 is made up of 15 amino acids. The germline V gene encodes CDR1 LGHDT and CDR2 YNNKEL (reference sequence). In nucleotides, the CDR3 is TGTGCCAGCAGCTTACACGGACAGGGCGAAGCCGAGCAGTACTTC. It is translated as CASSLHGQGEAEQYF.

This chain uses TRBV6-6 with TRBJ2-7; possibly TRBD1 for D (5 bases). The length of the CDR3 is 12 residues. Germline V lookup: CDR1 MNHNY, CDR2 SVGAGI (reference sequence). V lost 5 bases and J 3 bases, leaving 8 bases between the germline ends. CDR3 nucleotides: TGTGCCAGCAGTCAGGGATTCTACGAGCAGTACGTC. This codes for CASSQGFYEQYV.

This clonotype turned up a few times. This rearrangement joins TRBV6-5 to TRBJ1-2; 7 nucleotides align to TRBD1. The junction had 6 bases not matched to a gene; V was cut back by 5 bases and J by 0 bases. The CDR3 consists of 15 residues. Germline lookup yields CDR1 MNHEY and CDR2 SVGAGI. CDR3 protein: CASSPTGLANYGYTF. CDR3 nucleotides: TGTGCCAGCAGTCCGACAGGGCTCGCTAACTATGGCTACACCTTC.

The sample holds a few counts of this clonotype. The gene calls are TRBV12-3 or TRBV12-4 and TRBJ2-5; TRBD2 might be the D (5 bases). The CDR3 runs to 15 residues. V was trimmed by 2 bases and J by 1 base, leaving 11 bases between them. CDR3 coding DNA: TGTGCCAGCAGTTTAAATTCCGGGGTCCAAGAGACCCAGTACTTC. Protein product: CASSLNSGVQETQYF.

This clonotype has ten or more counts. CDR3 sequence (DNA): TGTGCCAGCAGTCCCACCTTTATCCACCCCGGGGAGCTGTTTTTT. Translated, it gives CASSPTFIHPGELFF. The V call is TRBV7-2, the J call TRBJ2-2, with D uncertain. Trimming left V 6 bases short and J 6 bases short, with 17 bases between. The CDR3 contains 15 residues. Per germline, CDR1 SGHTA and CDR2 FQGNSA.

This clonotype came up a few times. V usage is TRBV29-1 and J usage is TRBJ2-3, with TRBD1 as a possible D gene (5 bases). CDR1 is SQVTM, CDR2 ANQGSEA, per germline. Between the trimmed V and J ends, which lost 4 bases and 0 bases, there was a span of 23 bases. CDR3 length equals 18 residues. In DNA, the CDR3 is TGCAGCGTTGCGATGGGTGGACACTCCACAACGAGCACAGATACGCAGTATTTT. Its translation: CSVAMGGHSTTSTDTQYF.

This clonotype was observed a handful of times. The chain carries TRBV7-2 and TRBJ2-3; 13 nucleotides agree with TRBD2. CDR3 length: 16 residues. Trimming at V came to 4 bases and at J to 6 bases, leaving 7 bases not matched to a gene. Per germline, CDR1 SGHTA and CDR2 FQGNSA. The CDR3 protein is CASSSRTSGGADTQYF. As DNA, the CDR3 is TGTGCCAGCAGCTCCCGGACTAGCGGGGGCGCCGATACGCAGTATTTT.

This clonotype was observed a few times. J is TRBJ1-2 and V is TRBV24-1; D is undetermined. This CDR3 has 13 amino acids. The V gene lost 5 bases and the J gene lost 4 bases, with 10 bases spanning the gap. CDR1 is KGHDR and CDR2 is SFDVKD in the germline V gene. The DNA for the CDR3 is TGTGCCACCAGTGTGAACGGCTTCTATGGCTACACCTTC. It encodes CATSVNGFYGYTF.

This rearrangement joins TRBV3-1 to TRBJ2-7; D is unclear. Trimming left V 3 bases short and J 0 bases short, with 9 bases between. This CDR3 is built from 14 residues. Germline assignment: CDR1 LGHDT and CDR2 YNNKEL (reference sequence). CDR3 region: CASSQDGSSYEQYF. CDR3 nucleotide sequence: TGTGCCAGCAGCCAGGACGGTAGCTCCTACGAGCAGTACTTC.

The chain employs TRBV7-2 and TRBJ2-1, with D tentatively TRBD1 or TRBD2 (5 bases each). Trimming removed 5 bases from V and 9 bases from J, with 14 bases in between. This CDR3 comprises 13 residues. CDR1 and CDR2 from the germline V gene are SGHTA and FQGNSA. CDR3 coding DNA: TGTGCCAGCAGCATGGCCCCAGGGACTGAGCAGTTCTTC. Its translation: CASSMAPGTEQFF.